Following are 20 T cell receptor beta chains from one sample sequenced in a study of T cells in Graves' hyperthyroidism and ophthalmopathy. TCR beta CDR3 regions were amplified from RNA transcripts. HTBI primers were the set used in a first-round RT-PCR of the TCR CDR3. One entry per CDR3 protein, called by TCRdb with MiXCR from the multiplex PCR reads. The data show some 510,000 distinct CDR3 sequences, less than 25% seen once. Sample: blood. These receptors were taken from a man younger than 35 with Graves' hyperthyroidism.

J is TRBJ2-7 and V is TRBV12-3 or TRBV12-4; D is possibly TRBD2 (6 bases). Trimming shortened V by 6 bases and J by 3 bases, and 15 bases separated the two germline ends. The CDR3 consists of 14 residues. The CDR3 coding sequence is TGTGCCAGCAGCTCGATTTCGGGACTCTACGAGCAGTACTTC. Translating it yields CASSSISGLYEQYF.

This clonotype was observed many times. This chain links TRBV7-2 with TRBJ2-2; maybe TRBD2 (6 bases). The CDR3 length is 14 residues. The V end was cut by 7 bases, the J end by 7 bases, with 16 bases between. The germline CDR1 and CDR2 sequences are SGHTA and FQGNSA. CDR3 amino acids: CASTLVGGGGELFF. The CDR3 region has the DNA TGTGCCAGCACCCTGGTGGGGGGTGGCGGGGAGCTGTTTTTT.

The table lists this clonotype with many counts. Written as DNA, the CDR3 is TGTGCCAGCAGCTCCGCGGGTGACTTGGAGACCCAGTACTTC. Its translation: CASSSAGDLETQYF. The chain carries TRBV7-9 and TRBJ2-5, with D perhaps TRBD2 (5 bases). The CDR3 has 14 residues. Trimming stripped 4 bases from V and 5 bases from J, with 14 bases between. Per the germline V gene, CDR1 is SEHNR and CDR2 is FQNEAQ (reference sequence).

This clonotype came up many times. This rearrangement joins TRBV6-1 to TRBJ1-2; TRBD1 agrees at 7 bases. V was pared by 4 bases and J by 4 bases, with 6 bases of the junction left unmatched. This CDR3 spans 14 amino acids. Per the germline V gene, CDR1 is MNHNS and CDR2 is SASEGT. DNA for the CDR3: TGTGCCAGCAGTGGGAGGGGGCGCGGCTATGGCTACACCTTC. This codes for CASSGRGRGYGYTF.

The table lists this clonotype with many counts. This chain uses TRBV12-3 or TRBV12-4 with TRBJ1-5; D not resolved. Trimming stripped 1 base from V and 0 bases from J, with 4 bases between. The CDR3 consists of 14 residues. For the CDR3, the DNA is TGTGCCAGCAGTTTAGGCAGTAGCAATCAGCCCCAGCATTTT. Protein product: CASSLGSSNQPQHF.

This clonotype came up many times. The CDR3 nucleotides read TGTGCCAGTAGTATCCGGACAGGGGACGGCAATCAGCCCCAGCATTTT. Encoded protein: CASSIRTGDGNQPQHF. The chain uses TRBV19 and TRBJ1-5; TRBD1 matches at 9 bases. Trimming cost V 3 bases and J 2 bases; bases outside gene matches: 5. This CDR3 spans 16 amino acids. Germline V lookup: CDR1 LNHDA, CDR2 SQIVND (reference sequence).

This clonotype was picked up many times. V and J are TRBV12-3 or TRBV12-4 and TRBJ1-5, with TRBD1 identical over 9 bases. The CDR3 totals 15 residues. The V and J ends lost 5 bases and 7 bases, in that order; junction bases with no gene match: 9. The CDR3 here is CASSPGGQGYQPQHF. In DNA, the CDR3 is TGTGCCAGCAGTCCAGGGGGACAGGGCTACCAGCCCCAGCATTTT.

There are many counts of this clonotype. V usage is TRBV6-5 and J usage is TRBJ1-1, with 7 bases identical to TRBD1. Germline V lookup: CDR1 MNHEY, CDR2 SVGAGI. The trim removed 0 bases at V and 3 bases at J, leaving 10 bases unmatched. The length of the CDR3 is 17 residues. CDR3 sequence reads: CASSYSRDSPMDTEAFF. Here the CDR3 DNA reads TGTGCCAGCAGTTACTCCCGGGACAGTCCAATGGACACTGAAGCTTTCTTT.

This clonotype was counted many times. The CDR3 here is CASSPGQRTYGYTF. Here the CDR3 DNA reads TGTGCCAGCAGCCCGGGACAGAGGACCTATGGCTACACCTTC. The V call is TRBV12-3 or TRBV12-4, the J call TRBJ1-2, with 7 bases identical to TRBD1. V dropped 6 bases and J dropped 4; count of bases not matched to a gene: 8. This CDR3 is built from 14 residues.

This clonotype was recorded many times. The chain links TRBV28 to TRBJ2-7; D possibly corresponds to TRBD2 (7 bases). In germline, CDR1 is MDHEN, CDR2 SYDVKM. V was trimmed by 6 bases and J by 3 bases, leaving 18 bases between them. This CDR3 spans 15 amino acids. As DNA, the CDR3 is TGTGCCAGCAGGAAACGGGGGGCTACCAACTACGAGCAGTACTTC. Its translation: CASRKRGATNYEQYF.

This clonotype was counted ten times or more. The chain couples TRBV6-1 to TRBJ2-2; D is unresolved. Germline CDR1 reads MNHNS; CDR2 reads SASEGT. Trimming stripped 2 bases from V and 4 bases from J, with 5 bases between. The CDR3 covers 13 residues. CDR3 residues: CASSEITTGELFF. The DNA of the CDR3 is TGTGCCAGCAGTGAAATTACCACCGGGGAGCTGTTTTTT.

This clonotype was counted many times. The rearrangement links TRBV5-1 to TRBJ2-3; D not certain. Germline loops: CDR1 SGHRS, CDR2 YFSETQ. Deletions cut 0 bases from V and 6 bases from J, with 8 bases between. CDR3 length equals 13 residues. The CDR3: CASSLDSDDTQYF. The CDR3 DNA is TGCGCCAGCAGCTTGGACTCCGATGATACGCAGTATTTT. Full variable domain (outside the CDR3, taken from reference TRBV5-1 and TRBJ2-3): KAGVTQTPRYLIKTRGQQVTLSCSPISGHRSVSWYQQTPGQGLQFLFEYFSETQRNKGNFPGRFSGRQFSNSRSEMNVSTLELGDSALYLCASSLDSDDTQYFGPGTRLTVL.

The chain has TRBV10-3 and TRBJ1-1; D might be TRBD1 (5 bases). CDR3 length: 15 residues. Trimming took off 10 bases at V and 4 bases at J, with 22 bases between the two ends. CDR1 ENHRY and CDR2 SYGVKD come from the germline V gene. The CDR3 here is CATRLGRLPGTEAFF. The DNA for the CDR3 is TGTGCCACCCGGTTGGGACGCCTTCCTGGCACTGAAGCTTTCTTT.

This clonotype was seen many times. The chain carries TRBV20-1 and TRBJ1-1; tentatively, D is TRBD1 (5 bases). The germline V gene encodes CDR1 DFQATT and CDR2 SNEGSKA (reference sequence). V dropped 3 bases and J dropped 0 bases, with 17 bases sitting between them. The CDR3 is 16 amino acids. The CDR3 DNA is TGCAGTGCTAGGATAGTGGCCTGGGGCCTGAACACTGAAGCTTTCTTT. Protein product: CSARIVAWGLNTEAFF.

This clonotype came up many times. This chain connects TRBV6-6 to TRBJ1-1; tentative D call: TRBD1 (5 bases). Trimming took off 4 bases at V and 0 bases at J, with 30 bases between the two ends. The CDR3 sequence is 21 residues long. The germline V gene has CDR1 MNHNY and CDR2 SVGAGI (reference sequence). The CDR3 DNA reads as TGTGCCAGCAGTTCCGCCGGGGGGGACGAGACAGATTTTTTCATGAACACTGAAGCTTTCTTT. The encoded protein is CASSSAGGDETDFFMNTEAFF.

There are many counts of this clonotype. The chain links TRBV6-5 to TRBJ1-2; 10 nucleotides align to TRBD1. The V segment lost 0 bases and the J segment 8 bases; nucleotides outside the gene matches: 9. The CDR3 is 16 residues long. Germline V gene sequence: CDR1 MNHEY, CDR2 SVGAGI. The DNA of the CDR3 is TGTGCCAGCAGTTACTCGACAATCGACAGGGGGCAAGGCTACACCTTC. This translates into CASSYSTIDRGQGYTF.

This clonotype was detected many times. CDR3 in DNA: TGTGCCTGGCTCTACCGGGCTGAAGCTTTCTTT. Translating it yields CAWLYRAEAFF. The chain recombines TRBV30 with TRBJ1-1; D unresolved. Trimming stripped 5 bases from V and 6 bases from J, with 10 bases between. The CDR3 contains 11 residues. In germline, CDR1 is GTSNPN, CDR2 SVGIG (reference sequence).

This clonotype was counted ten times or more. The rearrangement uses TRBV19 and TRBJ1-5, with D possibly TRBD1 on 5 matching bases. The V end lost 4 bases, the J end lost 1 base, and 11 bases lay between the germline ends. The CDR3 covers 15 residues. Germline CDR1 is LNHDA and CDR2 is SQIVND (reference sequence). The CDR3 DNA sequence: TGTGCCAGTAGTACGAGCGCAGGGAGCAATCAGCCCCAGCATTTT. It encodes CASSTSAGSNQPQHF.

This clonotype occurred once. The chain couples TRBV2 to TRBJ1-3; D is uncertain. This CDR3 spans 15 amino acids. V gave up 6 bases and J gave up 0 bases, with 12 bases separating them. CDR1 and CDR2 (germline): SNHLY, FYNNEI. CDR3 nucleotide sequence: TGTGCCAGCAGCGTTACGACCAGCTCTGGAAACACCATATATTTT. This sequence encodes CASSVTTSSGNTIYF.

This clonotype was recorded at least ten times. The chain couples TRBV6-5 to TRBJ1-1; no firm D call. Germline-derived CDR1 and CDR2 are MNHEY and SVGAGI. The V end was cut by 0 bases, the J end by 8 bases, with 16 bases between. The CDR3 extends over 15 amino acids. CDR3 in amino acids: CASSYSIRSGMEAFF. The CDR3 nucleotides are TGTGCCAGCAGTTACTCGATACGTTCCGGGATGGAAGCTTTCTTT.